Listed here are 8 T cell receptor beta chains from one sample, sequenced in a study of blood T cells in healthy people across ages. PCR was performed a second time for about 7 to 12 cycles using a sample-barcoded 5' primer and a J-beta primer mix. TCRdb redid the calling of the 5' RACE reads with MiXCR, one entry per CDR3 protein. The sample lists 800,000 or so distinct CDR3 sequences, 25% occurring once. These data also formed part of another study, on T cells of mothers and their children.

Sequenced: blood. These receptors were taken from a boy aged 5-17 years in good health.

This clonotype appeared once. The chain carries TRBV6-2 or TRBV6-3 and TRBJ2-6; D not resolved. The CDR3 length is 16 residues. Between the trimmed V and J ends, which lost 4 bases and 1 base, there was a span of 11 bases. The germline CDR1 and CDR2 sequences are MNHEY and SVGEGT. The CDR3 sequence: CASSLKVPSGANVLTF. CDR3 nucleotide sequence: TGTGCCAGCAGTTTAAAGGTTCCGTCTGGGGCCAACGTCCTGACTTTC.

This clonotype came up a few times. CDR3 residues: CASTHGTGKAFF. In DNA form, the CDR3 reads TGTGCCAGCACCCACGGGACAGGGAAAGCTTTCTTT. The chain carries TRBV12-3 or TRBV12-4 and TRBJ1-1, with 9 bases matching TRBD1. The CDR3 runs 12 residues. With V trimmed by 7 bases and J by 9 bases, 6 bases remained unmatched.

Only a few counts were recorded for this clonotype. The chain carries TRBV4-3 and TRBJ1-2; possible D gene TRBD1, 5 bases. This CDR3 comprises 19 residues. The V and J ends lost 0 bases and 5 bases respectively, with 25 bases between them. The V gene's germline CDR1 is LGHNA and CDR2 YSLEER. CDR3 in DNA: TGCGCCAGCAGCCAAGATTTATCTTGGGGGACTGACTATCCTTATGGCTACACCTTC. It encodes CASSQDLSWGTDYPYGYTF.

This clonotype occurred a few times. The CDR3 region is CSVLAGSGGTQYF. The CDR3 DNA reads as TGCAGCGTTCTGGCAGGGTCGGGTGGGACCCAGTACTTC. This chain links TRBV29-1 with TRBJ2-5; D perhaps matches TRBD1 (5 bases). In germline, CDR1 is SQVTM, CDR2 ANQGSEA. The CDR3 has 13 amino acids. The ends were cut back, 5 bases at V and 7 bases at J, with 17 bases in the middle.

The gene calls are TRBV2 and TRBJ2-5; D ambiguous. CDR1 and CDR2 (germline): SNHLY, FYNNEI. This CDR3 comprises 15 residues. Deletions cut 1 base from V and 5 bases from J, with 14 bases between. The CDR3 protein is CASSEGRRLEETQYF. Here the CDR3 DNA reads TGTGCCAGCAGTGAAGGACGGCGGTTGGAGGAGACCCAGTACTTC. Using reference TRBV2 and TRBJ2-5 for the parts outside the CDR3, the full variable domain is EPEVTQTPSHQVTQMGQEVILRCVPISNHLYFYWYRQILGQKVEFLVSFYNNEISEKSEIFDDQFSVERPDGSNFTLKIRSTKLEDSAMYFCASSEGRRLEETQYFGPGTRLLVL.

The chain uses TRBV5-1 and TRBJ2-5; tentatively, D is TRBD2 (6 bases). Trimming left V 4 bases short and J 5 bases short, with 21 bases between. The CDR3 is 16 residues long. The V gene's germline CDR1 is SGHRS and CDR2 YFSETQ. The CDR3 coding sequence is TGCGCCAGCAGCCTCGACCCTCGCCCGGGAGTTGAGACCCAGTACTTC. Its protein product is CASSLDPRPGVETQYF. The whole variable domain, remainder taken from reference TRBV5-1 and TRBJ2-5, is KAGVTQTPRYLIKTRGQQVTLSCSPISGHRSVSWYQQTPGQGLQFLFEYFSETQRNKGNFPGRFSGRQFSNSRSEMNVSTLELGDSALYLCASSLDPRPGVETQYFGPGTRLLVL.

The chain links TRBV20-1 to TRBJ1-4; 9 bases map to TRBD1. Germline trimming cut 1 base from V and 5 bases from J; bases unmatched to any gene: 5. CDR3 length equals 15 residues. CDR1 is DFQATT, CDR2 SNEGSKA, per germline (reference sequence). CDR3 region: CSARAFGQGNEKLFF. CDR3 DNA: TGCAGTGCTAGAGCTTTCGGACAGGGGAATGAAAAACTGTTTTTT.

This chain uses TRBV7-2 with TRBJ2-1, with D hard to call. Trimming removed 2 bases at V and 7 bases at J, with 15 bases between. Germline V lookup: CDR1 SGHTA, CDR2 FQGNSA. The length of the CDR3 is 15 residues. The CDR3 sequence is CASSLRGLIGNEQFF. In DNA form, the CDR3 reads TGTGCCAGCAGCTTAAGAGGCCTGATTGGGAATGAGCAGTTCTTC.